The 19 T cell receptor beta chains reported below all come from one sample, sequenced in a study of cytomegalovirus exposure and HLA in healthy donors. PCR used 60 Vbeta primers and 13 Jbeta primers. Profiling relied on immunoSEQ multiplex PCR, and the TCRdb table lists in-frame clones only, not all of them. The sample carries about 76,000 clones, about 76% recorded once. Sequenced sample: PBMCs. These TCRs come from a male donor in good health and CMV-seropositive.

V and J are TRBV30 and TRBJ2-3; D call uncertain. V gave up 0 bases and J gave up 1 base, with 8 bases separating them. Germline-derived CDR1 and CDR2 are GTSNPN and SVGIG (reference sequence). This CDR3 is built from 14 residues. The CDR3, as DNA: TGTGCCTGGAGTGTACTTTCCGGCACAGATACGCAGTATTTT. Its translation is CAWSVLSGTDTQYF.

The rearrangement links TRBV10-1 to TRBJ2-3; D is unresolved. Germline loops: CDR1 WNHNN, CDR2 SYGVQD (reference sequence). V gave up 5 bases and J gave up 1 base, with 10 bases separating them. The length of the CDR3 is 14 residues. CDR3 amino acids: CASSSGSGTDTQYF. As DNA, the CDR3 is TGCGCCAGCAGTAGTGGCAGCGGCACAGATACGCAGTATTTT.

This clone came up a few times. This CDR3 reads CASRLAGGRGTEAFF. DNA for the CDR3: TGTGCCAGCAGGCTAGCGGGAGGGCGCGGTACTGAAGCTTTCTTT. The J gene is TRBJ1-1, the V gene TRBV11-2; D is unresolved. The CDR3 spans 15 residues. Looked up from germline, CDR1 is SGHAT and CDR2 is FQNNGV. V lost 6 bases, J lost 5 bases, and 19 bases lay in between. The variable domain in full, with the rest retrieved from reference TRBV11-2 and TRBJ1-1, is EAGVAQSPRYKIIEKRQSVAFWCNPISGHATLYWYQQILGQGPKLLIQFQNNGVVDDSQLPKDRFSAERLKGVDSTLKIQPAKLEDSAVYLCASRLAGGRGTEAFFGQGTRLTVV.

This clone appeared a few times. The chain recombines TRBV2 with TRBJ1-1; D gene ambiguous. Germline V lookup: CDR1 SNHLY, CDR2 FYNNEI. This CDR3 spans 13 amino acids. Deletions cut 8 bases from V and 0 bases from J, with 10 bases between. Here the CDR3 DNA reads TGTGCCAGCGAGACATACATGAACACTGAAGCTTTCTTT. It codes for CASETYMNTEAFF.

The CDR3 DNA sequence: TGTGCCTGGAAAGAACCTTGGACAGACCGTCAGCCCCAGCATTTT. Amino acid sequence: CAWKEPWTDRQPQHF. The genes are TRBV30 and TRBJ1-5, with D perhaps TRBD1 (6 bases). The CDR3 has 15 amino acids. The germline CDR1 and CDR2 sequences are GTSNPN and SVGIG (reference sequence). Trimming removed 4 bases from V and 6 bases from J, with 19 bases in between.

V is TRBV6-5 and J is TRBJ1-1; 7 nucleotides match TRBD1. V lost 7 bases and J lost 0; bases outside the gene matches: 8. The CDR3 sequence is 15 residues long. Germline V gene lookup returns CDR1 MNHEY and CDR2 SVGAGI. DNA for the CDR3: TGTGCCAGCACCGGACAGGAATTCATGAACACTGAAGCTTTCTTT. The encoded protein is CASTGQEFMNTEAFF.

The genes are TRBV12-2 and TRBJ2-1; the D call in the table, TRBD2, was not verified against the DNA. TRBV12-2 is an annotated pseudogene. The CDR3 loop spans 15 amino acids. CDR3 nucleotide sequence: TGTGCAAGTCGCTTATTAGCGGGGGACTCGAATGAGCAGTTCTTC. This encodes CASRLLAGDSNEQFF.

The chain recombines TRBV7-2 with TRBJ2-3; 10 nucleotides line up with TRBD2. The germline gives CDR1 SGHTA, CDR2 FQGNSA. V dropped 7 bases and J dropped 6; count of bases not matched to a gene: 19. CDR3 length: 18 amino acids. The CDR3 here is CASIQTGLATASWDTQYF. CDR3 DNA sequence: TGTGCCAGCATCCAAACGGGACTAGCGACGGCCTCGTGGGATACGCAGTATTTT.

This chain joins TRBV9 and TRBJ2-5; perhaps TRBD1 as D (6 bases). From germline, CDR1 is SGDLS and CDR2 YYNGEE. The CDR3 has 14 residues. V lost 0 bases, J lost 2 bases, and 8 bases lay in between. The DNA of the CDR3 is TGTGCCAGCAGCGTAGCCGACAGGCAAGAGACCCAGTACTTC. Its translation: CASSVADRQETQYF.

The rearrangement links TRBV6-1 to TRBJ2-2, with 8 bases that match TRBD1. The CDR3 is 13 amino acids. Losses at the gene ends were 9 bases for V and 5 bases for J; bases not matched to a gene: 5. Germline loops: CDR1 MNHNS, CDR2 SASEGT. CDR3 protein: CARQGAYTGELFF. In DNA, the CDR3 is TGTGCCAGGCAGGGGGCTTATACCGGGGAGCTGTTTTTT.

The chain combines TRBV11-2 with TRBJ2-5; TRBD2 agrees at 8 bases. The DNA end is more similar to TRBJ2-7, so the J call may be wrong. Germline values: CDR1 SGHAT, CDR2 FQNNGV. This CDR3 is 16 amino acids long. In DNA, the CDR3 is TGTGCCAGCAGCCCCCGGGGGGGGAAGAGCTCCTACGAGCAGTACTTC. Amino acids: CASSPRGGKSSYEQYF.

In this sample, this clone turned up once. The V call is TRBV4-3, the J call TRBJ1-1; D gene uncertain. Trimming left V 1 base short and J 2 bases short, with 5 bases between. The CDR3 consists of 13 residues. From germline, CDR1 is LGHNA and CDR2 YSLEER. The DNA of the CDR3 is TGCGCCAGCAGCCAAGGGCCCAACACTGAAGCTTTCTTT. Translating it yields CASSQGPNTEAFF.

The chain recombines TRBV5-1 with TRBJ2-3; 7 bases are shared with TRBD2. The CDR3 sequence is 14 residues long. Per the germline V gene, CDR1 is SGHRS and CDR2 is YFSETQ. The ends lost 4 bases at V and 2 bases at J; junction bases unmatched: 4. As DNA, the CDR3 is TGCGCCAGCAGCCCGGGGGGTCCCACAGATACGCAGTATTTT. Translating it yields CASSPGGPTDTQYF.

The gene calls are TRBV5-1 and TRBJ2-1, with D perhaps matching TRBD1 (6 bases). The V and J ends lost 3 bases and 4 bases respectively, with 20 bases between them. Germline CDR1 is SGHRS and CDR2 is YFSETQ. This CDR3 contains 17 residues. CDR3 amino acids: CASSSKASGAGYNEQFF. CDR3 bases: TGCGCCAGCAGCTCTAAGGCATCAGGGGCAGGATACAATGAGCAGTTCTTC.

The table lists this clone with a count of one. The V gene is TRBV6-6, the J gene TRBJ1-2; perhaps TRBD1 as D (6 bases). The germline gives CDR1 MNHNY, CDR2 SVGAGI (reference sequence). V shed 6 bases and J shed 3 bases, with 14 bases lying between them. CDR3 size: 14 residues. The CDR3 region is CASRLLGADYGYTF. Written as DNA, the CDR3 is TGTGCCAGCAGGTTACTGGGGGCGGACTATGGCTACACCTTC.

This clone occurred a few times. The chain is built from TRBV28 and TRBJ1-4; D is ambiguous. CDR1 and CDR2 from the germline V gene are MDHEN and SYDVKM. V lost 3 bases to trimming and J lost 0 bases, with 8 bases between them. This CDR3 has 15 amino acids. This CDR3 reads CASSFDIATNEKLFF. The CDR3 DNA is TGTGCCAGCAGTTTTGACATTGCAACTAATGAAAAACTGTTTTTT.

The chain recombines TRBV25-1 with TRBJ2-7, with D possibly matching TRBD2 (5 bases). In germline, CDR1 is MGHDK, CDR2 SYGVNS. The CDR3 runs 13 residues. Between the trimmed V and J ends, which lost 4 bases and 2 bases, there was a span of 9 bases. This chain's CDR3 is CASSGSGTYEQYF. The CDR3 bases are TGTGCCAGCAGTGGCTCGGGGACCTACGAGCAGTACTTC.

The CDR3 DNA reads TGTGCCAGCAGCTTAGACCTAGCGGGCTACAATGAGCAGTTCTTC. This codes for CASSLDLAGYNEQFF. The chain combines TRBV11-3 with TRBJ2-1; the match to TRBD2 covers 8 bases. V lost 0 bases and J lost 3; bases outside the gene matches: 1. This CDR3 is 15 amino acids long. The germline V gene encodes CDR1 SGHNT and CDR2 YENEEA.

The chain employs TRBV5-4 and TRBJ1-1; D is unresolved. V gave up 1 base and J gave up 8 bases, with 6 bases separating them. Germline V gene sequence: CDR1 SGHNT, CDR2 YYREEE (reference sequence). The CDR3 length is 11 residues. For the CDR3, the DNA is TGTGCCAGCAGCTTGCGCGCCGAAGCTTTCTTT. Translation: CASSLRAEAFF.